This T cell receptor (beta chain) emerged from a study of high-grade serous ovarian cancer treatment subgroups. Whole-study context: Each sample yielded on average roughly 7,000 unique TCR beta rearrangements from 13,000 or so reads.

General observations from the study: Repertoire similarity ranged roughly 0.1 to 0.85 between tumors of one patient. The analyses considered CDR3 and ignored CDR1 and CDR2.

Germline CDR1 and CDR2: MDHEN and SYDVKM. Trimming removed 8 bases from V and 1 base from J; junction bases left unmatched: 13. This CDR3 is built from 16 residues. Using immunoSEQ multiplex PCR, the repertoire was profiled, and TCRdb retains in-frame clones only, with some absent. The sample gives fewer than 20,000 clones, roughly 75% of which show up once; 5.5% to 7% is in the top ten. As regards this clone: Its antigen is as yet unknown.

Tumor tissue was taken before any definitive surgery or chemotherapy was given. The source of this sequence is a human donor with high-grade serous ovarian cancer. The chain is built from TRBV28 and TRBJ2-7; the match to TRBD1 covers 8 bases. Sequencing was done on a sample of tumor tissue. The CDR3 bases are TGTGCCAGCCGATTTACATACGGACAGGGTTCCTACGAGCAGTACTTC. Translated: CASRFTYGQGSYEQYF.